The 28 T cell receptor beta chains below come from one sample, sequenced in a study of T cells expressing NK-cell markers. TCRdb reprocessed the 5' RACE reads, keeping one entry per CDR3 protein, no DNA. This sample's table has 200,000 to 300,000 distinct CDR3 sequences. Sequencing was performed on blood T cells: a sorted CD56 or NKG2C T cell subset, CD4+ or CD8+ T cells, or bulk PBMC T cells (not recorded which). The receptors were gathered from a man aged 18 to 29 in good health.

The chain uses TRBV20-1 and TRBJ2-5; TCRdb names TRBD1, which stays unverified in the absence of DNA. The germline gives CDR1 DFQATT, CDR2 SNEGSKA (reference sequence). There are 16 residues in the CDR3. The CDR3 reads CSARPRRGGGQETQYF.

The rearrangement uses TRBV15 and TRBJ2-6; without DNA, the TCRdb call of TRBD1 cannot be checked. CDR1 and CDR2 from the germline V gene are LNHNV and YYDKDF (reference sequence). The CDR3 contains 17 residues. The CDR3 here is CATSRDRQLSGANVLTF.

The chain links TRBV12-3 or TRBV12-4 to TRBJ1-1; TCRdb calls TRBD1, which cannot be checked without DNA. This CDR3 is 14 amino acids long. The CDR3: CASSTTGGGSEAFF.

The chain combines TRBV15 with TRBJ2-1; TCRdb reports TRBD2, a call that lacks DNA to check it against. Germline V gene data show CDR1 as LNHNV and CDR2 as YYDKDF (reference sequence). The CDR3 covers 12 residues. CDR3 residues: CATSRGEGQQFF.

The CDR3 spells CAWTRTSGTYEQYF. The chain employs TRBV30 and TRBJ2-7; TCRdb lists TRBD2, though no DNA is available to test this call. In germline, CDR1 is GTSNPN, CDR2 SVGIG (reference sequence). The CDR3 is 14 residues long.

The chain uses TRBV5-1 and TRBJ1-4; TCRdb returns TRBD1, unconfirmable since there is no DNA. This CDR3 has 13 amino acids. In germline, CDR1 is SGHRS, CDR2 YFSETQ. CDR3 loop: CASRAGGNEKLFF.

The CDR3 sequence is CASSLKFEQYF. This chain joins TRBV11-2 and TRBJ2-3. Germline values: CDR1 SGHAT, CDR2 FQNNGV. The CDR3 consists of 11 residues.

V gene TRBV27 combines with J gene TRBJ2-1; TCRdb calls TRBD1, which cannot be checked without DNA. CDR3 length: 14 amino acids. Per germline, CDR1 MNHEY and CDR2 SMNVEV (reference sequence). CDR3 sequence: CASSPRASWDEQFF.

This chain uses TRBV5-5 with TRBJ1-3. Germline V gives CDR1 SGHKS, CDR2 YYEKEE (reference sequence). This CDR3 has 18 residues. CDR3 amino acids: CASSLGTYKLSSGNTIYF.

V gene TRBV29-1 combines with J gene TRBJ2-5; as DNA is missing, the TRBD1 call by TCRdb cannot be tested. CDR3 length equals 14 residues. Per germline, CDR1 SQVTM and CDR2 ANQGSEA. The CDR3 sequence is CSASGRLHQETQYF.

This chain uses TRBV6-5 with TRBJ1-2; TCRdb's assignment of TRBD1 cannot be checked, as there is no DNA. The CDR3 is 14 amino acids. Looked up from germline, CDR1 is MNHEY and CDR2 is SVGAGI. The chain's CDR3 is CASSYIRDRGGYTF.

This CDR3 is CASSVKAAGITDTQYF. The V gene is TRBV9, the J gene TRBJ2-3; the TRBD2 assignment by TCRdb is unverifiable without DNA. In germline, CDR1 is SGDLS, CDR2 YYNGEE. The CDR3 loop spans 16 amino acids. The full variable domain, in which reference TRBV9 and TRBJ2-3 provide the parts outside the CDR3, is DSGVTQTPKHLITATGQRVTLRCSPRSGDLSVYWYQQSLDQGLQFLIQYYNGEERAKGNILERFSAQQFPDLHSELNLSSLELGDSALYFCASSVKAAGITDTQYFGPGTRLTVL.

The CDR3 is CASSTRTSAATQYF. This rearrangement joins TRBV7-9 to TRBJ2-3. The CDR3 loop spans 14 amino acids. Per the germline V gene, CDR1 is SEHNR and CDR2 is FQNEAQ (reference sequence).

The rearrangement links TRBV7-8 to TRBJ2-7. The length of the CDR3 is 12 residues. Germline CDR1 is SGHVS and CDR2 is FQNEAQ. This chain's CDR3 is CASSLSYSEQYF.

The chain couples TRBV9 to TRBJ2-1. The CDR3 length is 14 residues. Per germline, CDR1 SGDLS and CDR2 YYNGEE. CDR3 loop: CASSVGQANNEQFF.

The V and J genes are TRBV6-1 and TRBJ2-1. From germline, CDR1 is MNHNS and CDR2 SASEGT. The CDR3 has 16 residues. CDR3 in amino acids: CASSEVTWPAGRGQFF.

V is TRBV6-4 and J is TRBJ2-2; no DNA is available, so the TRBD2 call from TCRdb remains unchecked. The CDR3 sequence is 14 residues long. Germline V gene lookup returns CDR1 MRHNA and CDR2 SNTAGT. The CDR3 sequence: CASSSGQNTGELFF.

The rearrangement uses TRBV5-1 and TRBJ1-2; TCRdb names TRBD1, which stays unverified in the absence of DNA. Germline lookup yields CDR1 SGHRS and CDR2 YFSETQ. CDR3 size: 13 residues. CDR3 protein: CASSLGPPDGYTF.

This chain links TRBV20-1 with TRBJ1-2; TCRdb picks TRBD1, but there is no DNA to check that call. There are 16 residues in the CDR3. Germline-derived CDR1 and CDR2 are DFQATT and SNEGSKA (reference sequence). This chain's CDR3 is CSATQPGTGGLYGYTF.

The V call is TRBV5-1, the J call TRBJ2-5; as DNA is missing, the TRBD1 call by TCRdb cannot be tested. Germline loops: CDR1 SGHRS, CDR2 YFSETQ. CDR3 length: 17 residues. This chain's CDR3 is CASSLGGTAPEGETQYF.

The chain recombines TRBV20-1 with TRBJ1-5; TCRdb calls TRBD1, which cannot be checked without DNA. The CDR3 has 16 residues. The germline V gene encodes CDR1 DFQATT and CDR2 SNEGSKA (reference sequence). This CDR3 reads CSASPLTGGRNQPQHF.

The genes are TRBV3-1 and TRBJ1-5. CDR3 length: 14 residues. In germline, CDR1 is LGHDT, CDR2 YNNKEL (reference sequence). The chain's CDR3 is CASSSQGRDQPQHF.

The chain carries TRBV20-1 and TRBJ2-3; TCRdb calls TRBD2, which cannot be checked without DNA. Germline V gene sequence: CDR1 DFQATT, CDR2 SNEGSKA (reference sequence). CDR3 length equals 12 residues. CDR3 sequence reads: CSASTGGNTQYF.

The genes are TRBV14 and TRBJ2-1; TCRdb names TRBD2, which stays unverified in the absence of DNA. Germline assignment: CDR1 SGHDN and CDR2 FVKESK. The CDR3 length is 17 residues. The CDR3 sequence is CASSQGFAGGPLHEQFF.

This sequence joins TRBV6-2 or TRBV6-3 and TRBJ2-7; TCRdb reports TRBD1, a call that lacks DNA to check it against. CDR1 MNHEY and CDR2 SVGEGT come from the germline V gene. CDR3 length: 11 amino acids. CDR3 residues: CASRQGVEQYF.

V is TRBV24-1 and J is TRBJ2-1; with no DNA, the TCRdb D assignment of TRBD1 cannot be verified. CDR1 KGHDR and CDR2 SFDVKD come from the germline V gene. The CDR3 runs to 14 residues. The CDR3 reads CATSDPGNHNEQFF.

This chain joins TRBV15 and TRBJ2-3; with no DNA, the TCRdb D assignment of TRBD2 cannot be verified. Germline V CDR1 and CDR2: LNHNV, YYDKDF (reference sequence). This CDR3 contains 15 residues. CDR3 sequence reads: CATSRDTSGTDTQYF. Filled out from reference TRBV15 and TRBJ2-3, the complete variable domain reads DAMVIQNPRYQVTQFGKPVTLSCSQTLNHNVMYWYQQKSSQAPKLLFHYYDKDFNNEADTPDNFQSRRPNTSFCFLDIRSPGLGDTAMYLCATSRDTSGTDTQYFGPGTRLTVL.

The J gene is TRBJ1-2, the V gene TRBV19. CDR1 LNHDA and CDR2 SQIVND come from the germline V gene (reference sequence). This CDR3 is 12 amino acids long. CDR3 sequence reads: CASSTLGYGYTF.